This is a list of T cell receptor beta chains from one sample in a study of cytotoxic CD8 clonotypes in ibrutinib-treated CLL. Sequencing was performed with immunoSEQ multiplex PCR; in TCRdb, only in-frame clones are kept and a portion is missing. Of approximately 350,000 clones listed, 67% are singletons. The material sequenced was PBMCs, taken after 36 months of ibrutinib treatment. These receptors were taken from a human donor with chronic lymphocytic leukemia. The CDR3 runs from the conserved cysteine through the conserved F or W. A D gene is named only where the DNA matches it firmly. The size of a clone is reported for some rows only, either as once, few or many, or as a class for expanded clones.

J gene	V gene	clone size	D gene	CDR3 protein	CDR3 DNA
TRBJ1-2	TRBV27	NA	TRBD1	CASSLSGGQGVYGYTF	TGTGCCAGCAGTTTATCCGGGGGACAGGGGGTCTATGGCTACACCTTC
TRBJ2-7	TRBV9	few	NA	CASSVVGLPFYEQYF	TGTGCCAGCAGCGTAGTGGGGCTCCCTTTCTACGAGCAGTACTTC
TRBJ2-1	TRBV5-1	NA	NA	CASSLEGGNYNEQFF	TGCGCCAGCAGCTTGGAAGGCGGTAACTACAATGAGCAGTTCTTC
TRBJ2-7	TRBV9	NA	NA	CASSVDVNYEQYF	TGTGCCAGCAGCGTAGATGTTAACTACGAGCAGTACTTC
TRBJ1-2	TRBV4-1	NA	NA	CASSQVTVNYGYTF	TGCGCCAGCAGCCAAGTTACAGTTAACTATGGCTACACCTTC
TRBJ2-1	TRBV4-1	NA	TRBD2	CASSQEGLAGYNEQFF	TGCGCCAGCAGCCAAGAAGGGCTAGCGGGGTACAATGAGCAGTTCTTC
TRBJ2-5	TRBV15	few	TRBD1	CATSRLYRDSQETQYF	TGTGCCACCAGCAGACTTTACCGGGACAGCCAAGAGACCCAGTACTTC
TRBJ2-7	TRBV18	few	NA	CASSPSGANYEQYF	TGTGCCAGCTCACCATCCGGGGCCAACTACGAGCAGTACTTC
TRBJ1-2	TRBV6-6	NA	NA	CASTNRAAVNYGYTF	TGTGCCAGCACAAACCGGGCAGCGGTTAACTATGGCTACACCTTC
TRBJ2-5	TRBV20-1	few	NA	CSARQVETQYF	TGCAGTGCTCGCCAGGTAGAGACCCAGTACTTC
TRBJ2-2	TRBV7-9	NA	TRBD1	CASSFLTGSYTGELFF	TGTGCCAGCAGCTTCTTGACAGGGTCTTACACCGGGGAGCTGTTTTTT
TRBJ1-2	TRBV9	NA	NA	CASSVGHGDYGYTF	TGTGCCAGCAGCGTAGGGCACGGGGACTATGGCTACACCTTC
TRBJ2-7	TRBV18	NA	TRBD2	CASSPLAGGRDEQYF	TGTGCCAGCTCACCATTAGCGGGAGGTCGGGACGAGCAGTACTTC
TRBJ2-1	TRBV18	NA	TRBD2	CASSPRTSGSNEFF	TGTGCCAGCTCACCCAGGACTAGCGGGAGTAATGAGTTCTTC
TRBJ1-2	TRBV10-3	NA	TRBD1	CAIRDREPYGYTF	TGTGCCATCAGGGACAGGGAGCCATATGGCTACACCTTC
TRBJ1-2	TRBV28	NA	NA	CASSFRFRDHYGYTF	TGTGCCAGCAGTTTCCGTTTCCGGGACCACTATGGCTACACCTTC
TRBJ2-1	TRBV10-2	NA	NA	CAGRTIDNEQFF	TGCGCCGGTAGGACTATCGACAATGAGCAGTTCTTC
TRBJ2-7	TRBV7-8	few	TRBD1	CASSRGQHGEQYF	TGTGCCAGCAGCAGGGGACAGCACGGGGAGCAGTACTTC
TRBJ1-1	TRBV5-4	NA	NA	CASSSLQANTEAFF	TGTGCCAGCAGCTCCCTACAGGCGAACACTGAAGCTTTCTTT
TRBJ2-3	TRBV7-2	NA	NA	CASSRDLITDTQYF	TGTGCCAGCAGCCGGGACCTAATCACAGATACGCAGTATTTT
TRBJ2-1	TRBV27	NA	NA	CASRLDGSYNEQFF	TGTGCCAGCAGGTTAGACGGATCCTACAATGAGCAGTTCTTC
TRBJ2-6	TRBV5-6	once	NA	CASSFTSNSGANVLTF	TGTGCCAGCAGCTTTACCAGCAACTCTGGGGCCAACGTCCTGACTTTC
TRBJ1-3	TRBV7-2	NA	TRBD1	CASSSGQGTIYF	TGTGCCAGCAGCTCGGGACAGGGGACCATATATTTT
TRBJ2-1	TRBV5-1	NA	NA	CASRLTGSSYNEQFF	TGCGCCAGCAGGCTAACAGGAAGCTCCTACAATGAGCAGTTCTTC
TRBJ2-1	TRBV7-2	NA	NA	CASSPGRGNNEQFF	TGTGCCAGCAGCCCGGGCCGGGGTAACAATGAGCAGTTCTTC
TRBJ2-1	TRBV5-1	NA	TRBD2	CASSLAPSGRGSEQFF	TGCGCCAGCAGCTTGGCCCCTAGCGGGAGAGGAAGTGAGCAGTTCTTC
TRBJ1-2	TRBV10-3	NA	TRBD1	CAISVFIGQGGDYGYTF	TGTGCCATCAGTGTCTTTATTGGACAGGGAGGTGACTATGGCTACACCTTC
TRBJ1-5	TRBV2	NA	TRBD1	CASSKTGGEEQPQHF	TGTGCCAGCAGCAAAACAGGGGGCGAGGAGCAGCCCCAGCATTTT
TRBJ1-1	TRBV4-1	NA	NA	CASSQVTRTRTEAFF	TGCGCCAGCAGCCAGGTTACCCGGACGCGCACTGAAGCTTTCTTT
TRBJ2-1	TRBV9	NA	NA	CASSVAEYNEQFF	TGTGCCAGCAGCGTAGCTGAGTACAATGAGCAGTTCTTC
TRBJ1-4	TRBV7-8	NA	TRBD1	CASTPSRQGNEKLFF	TGTGCCAGCACCCCCTCGAGACAGGGGAACGAAAAACTGTTTTTT
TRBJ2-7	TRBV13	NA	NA	CASSLEGRTGEQYF	TGTGCCAGCAGCTTAGAGGGCAGGACCGGCGAGCAGTACTTC
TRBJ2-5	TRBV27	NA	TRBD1	CASSLSQGLETQYF	TGTGCCAGCAGTTTATCACAGGGGTTAGAGACCCAGTACTTC
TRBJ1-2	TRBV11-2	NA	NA	CASSSSRSLGRGYGYTF	TGTGCCAGCAGCTCAAGCCGCTCCCTGGGCAGGGGTTATGGCTACACCTTC
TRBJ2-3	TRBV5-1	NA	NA	CASSLSDLTDTQYF	TGCGCCAGCAGCTTGTCGGATCTCACAGATACGCAGTATTTT
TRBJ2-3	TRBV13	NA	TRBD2	CASSLRLLAGRADTQYF	TGTGCCAGCAGCTTGCGCCTCCTAGCGGGGAGAGCGGATACGCAGTATTTT
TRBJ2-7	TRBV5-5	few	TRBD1	CASSSYDRGRSEQYF	TGTGCCAGCAGCTCGTACGACAGGGGGCGCAGCGAGCAGTACTTC
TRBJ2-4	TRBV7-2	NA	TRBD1	CASSLETGVIAKNIQYF	TGTGCCAGCAGCTTAGAGACAGGGGTTATAGCCAAAAACATTCAGTACTTC
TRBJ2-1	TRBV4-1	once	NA	CASSLPGSRPNEQFF	TGCGCCAGCAGCCTCCCGGGATCTCGACCTAATGAGCAGTTCTTC
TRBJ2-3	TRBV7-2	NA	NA	CASSLVGSATDTQYF	TGTGCCAGCAGCTTAGTGGGTAGCGCCACAGATACGCAGTATTTT
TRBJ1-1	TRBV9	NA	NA	CASRKGGGKVTEAFF	TGTGCCAGCAGGAAAGGAGGGGGAAAAGTCACTGAAGCTTTCTTT
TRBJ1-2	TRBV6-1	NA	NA	CASSEGWQFYGYTF	TGTGCCAGCAGTGAAGGTTGGCAGTTCTATGGCTACACCTTC
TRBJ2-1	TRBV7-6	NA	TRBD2	CASSLAVAGGYNEQFF	TGTGCCAGCAGCTTAGCGGTAGCGGGAGGGTACAATGAGCAGTTCTTC
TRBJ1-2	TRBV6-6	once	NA	CASSSNGGRSGYTF	TGTGCCAGCAGTTCCAACGGGGGGCGAAGTGGCTACACCTTC
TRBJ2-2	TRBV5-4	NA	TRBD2	CASSLSASGTGELFF	TGTGCCAGCAGCTTGTCGGCTAGCGGGACCGGGGAGCTGTTTTTT
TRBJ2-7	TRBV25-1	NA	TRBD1	CASSQPGQGSYEQYF	TGTGCCAGCAGCCAACCGGGACAGGGTTCCTACGAGCAGTACTTC